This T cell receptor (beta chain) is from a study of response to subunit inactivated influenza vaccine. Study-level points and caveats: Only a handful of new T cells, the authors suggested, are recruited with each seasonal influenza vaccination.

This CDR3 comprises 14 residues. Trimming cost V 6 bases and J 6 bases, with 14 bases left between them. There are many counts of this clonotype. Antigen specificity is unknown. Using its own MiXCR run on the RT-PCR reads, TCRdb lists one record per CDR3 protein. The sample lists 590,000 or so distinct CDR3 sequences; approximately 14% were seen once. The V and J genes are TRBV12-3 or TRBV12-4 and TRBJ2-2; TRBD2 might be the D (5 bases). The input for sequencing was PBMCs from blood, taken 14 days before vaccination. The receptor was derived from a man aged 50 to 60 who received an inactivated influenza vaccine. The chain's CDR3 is CASRIGDSSGELFF. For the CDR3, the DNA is TGTGCCAGCAGGATCGGGGATTCGTCCGGGGAGCTGTTTTTT.